This section outlines one T cell receptor (beta chain) sequence together with its context. CDR3 length equals 16 residues. The germline gives CDR1 SEHNR, CDR2 FQNEAQ (reference sequence). Trimming removed 2 bases from V and 6 bases from J; junction bases left unmatched: 5. The data belong to a study of blood T cell repertoires in COVID-19. Study background: T cells, B-cell-depleted T cells, or PBMCs provided the cDNA or gDNA that served as material.

Authors' analysis steps: Amplified reference gene primers provided the basis for estimating nucleated cell counts. The repertoire was sequenced with immunoSEQ multiplex PCR; TCRdb's copy has only in-frame clones and lacks some. That table gives V, J and clone size, and the DNA gave D and trimming. The table shows fewer than 250,000 clones, with about 85% occurring only once. Cohorts were determined from participant-reported clinical history. Either two negative PCRs, clearance, or symptom resolution qualified Cohort 3 donors as recovered. This chain links TRBV7-9 with TRBJ2-3, with 13 bases aligning to TRBD2. The receptor was isolated from a man aged 25-45 years who had recovered from COVID-19. The specimen sequenced was PBMCs or T cells enriched from blood (not recorded which). The CDR3 protein is CASSLTGTSGADTQYF. The CDR3 DNA is TGTGCCAGCAGCTTAACCGGGACTAGCGGGGCCGATACGCAGTATTTT.